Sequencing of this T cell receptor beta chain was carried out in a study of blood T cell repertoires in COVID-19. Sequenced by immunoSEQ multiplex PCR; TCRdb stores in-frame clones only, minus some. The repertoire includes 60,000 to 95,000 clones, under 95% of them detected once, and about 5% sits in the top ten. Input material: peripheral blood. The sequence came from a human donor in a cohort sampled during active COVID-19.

The CDR3 reads CASSSVRVAGNTGELFF. DNA for the CDR3: TGTGCCAGCAGCTCCGTCCGAGTGGCGGGAAACACCGGGGAGCTGTTTTTT. The chain has TRBV7-8 and TRBJ2-2; D possibly corresponds to TRBD2 (6 bases). This CDR3 has 17 residues. The germline gives CDR1 SGHVS, CDR2 FQNEAQ. V dropped 4 bases and J dropped 2 bases, with 17 bases sitting between them.